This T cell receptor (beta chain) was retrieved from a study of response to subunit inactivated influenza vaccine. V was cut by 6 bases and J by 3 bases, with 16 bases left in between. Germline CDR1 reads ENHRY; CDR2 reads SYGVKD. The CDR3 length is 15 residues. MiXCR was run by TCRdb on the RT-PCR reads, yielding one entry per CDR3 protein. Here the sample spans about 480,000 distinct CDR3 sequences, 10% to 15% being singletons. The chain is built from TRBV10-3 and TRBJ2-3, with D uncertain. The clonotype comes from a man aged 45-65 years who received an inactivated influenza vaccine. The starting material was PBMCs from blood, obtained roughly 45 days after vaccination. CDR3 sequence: CAIRPGPTKTDTQYF. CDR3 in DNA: TGTGCCATCAGACCCGGACCCACCAAAACAGATACGCAGTATTTT.